One and the same sample provided the 30 T cell receptor beta chains below, sequenced in a study of T-cell reconstitution after alpha-beta-depleted transplantation in children. As it was prepared, the TCRbeta library received unique molecular identifiers. TCRdb called the PCR reads again in MiXCR, with one record for every CDR3 protein. The sample holds a few hundred thousand distinct CDR3 sequences, around 9.9% seen once. The sample in question was PBMCs, obtained before TCRalphabeta/CD19-depleted stem cell transplant. Every receptor here comes from a child younger than two with acute myeloid leukemia, due to receive a stem cell transplant.

The chain combines TRBV20-1 with TRBJ1-3; D uncertain. This CDR3 is 12 amino acids long. V was shortened by 6 bases and J by 4 bases, with 10 bases between the two germline ends. Germline V gives CDR1 DFQATT, CDR2 SNEGSKA (reference sequence). CDR3 amino acids: CSASGLGNTIYF. The CDR3 DNA follows: TGCAGTGCCTCCGGCCTCGGAAACACCATATATTTT.

The chain joins TRBV6-1 to TRBJ2-3; no reliable D call. Germline V CDR1 and CDR2: MNHNS, SASEGT. CDR3 length: 17 residues. Trimming pared 5 bases from V and 2 bases from J, leaving 20 bases between. In DNA form, the CDR3 reads TGTGCCAGCAGTCGCCTTGGGGTCGGACGGAACACAGATACGCAGTATTTT. It codes for CASSRLGVGRNTDTQYF.

This clonotype showed up many times. The chain carries TRBV28 and TRBJ2-3; D not certain. This CDR3 has 13 amino acids. Trimming cost V 2 bases and J 4 bases, with 7 bases left between them. Germline V gene data show CDR1 as MDHEN and CDR2 as SYDVKM. CDR3 coding DNA: TGTGCCAGCAGTTTAGGGATCGCAGATACGCAGTATTTT. As protein: CASSLGIADTQYF. Complete variable domain (other parts from reference TRBV28 and TRBJ2-3): DVKVTQSSRYLVKRTGEKVFLECVQDMDHENMFWYRQDPGLGLRLIYFSYDVKMKEKGDIPEGYSVSREKKERFSLILESASTNQTSMYLCASSLGIADTQYFGPGTRLTVL.

Many counts were recorded for this clonotype. This chain connects TRBV15 to TRBJ1-1; D is possibly TRBD1 (5 bases). CDR3 size: 15 residues. Germline lookup yields CDR1 LNHNV and CDR2 YYDKDF (reference sequence). Trimming cost V 0 bases and J 1 base, with 9 bases left between them. CDR3 protein: CATSRESTGNTEAFF. CDR3 in DNA: TGTGCCACCAGCAGAGAATCCACAGGGAACACTGAAGCTTTCTTT. The complete variable domain, with remaining parts taken from reference TRBV15 and TRBJ1-1, reads DAMVIQNPRYQVTQFGKPVTLSCSQTLNHNVMYWYQQKSSQAPKLLFHYYDKDFNNEADTPDNFQSRRPNTSFCFLDIRSPGLGDTAMYLCATSRESTGNTEAFFGQGTRLTVV.

The sample holds many counts of this clonotype. J is TRBJ2-5 and V is TRBV24-1; possibly TRBD1 for D (6 bases). This CDR3 spans 13 amino acids. Germline V gene lookup returns CDR1 KGHDR and CDR2 SFDVKD. Trimming stripped 10 bases from V and 2 bases from J, with 13 bases between. The CDR3 reads CATANGQQETQYF. The CDR3 DNA follows: TGTGCCACAGCGAACGGACAGCAAGAGACCCAGTACTTC.

Many counts were recorded for this clonotype. The rearrangement joins TRBV5-1 to TRBJ2-1, with TRBD2 matching 8 bases. The CDR3 covers 16 residues. From germline, CDR1 is SGHRS and CDR2 YFSETQ. With V trimmed by 3 bases and J by 0 bases, 5 bases remained unmatched. Here the CDR3 reads CASSWGAGDSYNEQFF. CDR3 coding DNA: TGCGCCAGCAGCTGGGGAGCGGGGGACTCCTACAATGAGCAGTTCTTC.

This clonotype appeared many times. J is TRBJ2-7 and V is TRBV7-9, with D uncertain. V shed 5 bases and J shed 0 bases, with 14 bases lying between them. The germline gives CDR1 SEHNR, CDR2 FQNEAQ (reference sequence). The CDR3 contains 15 residues. CDR3 region: CASSRNTEPSYEQYF. CDR3 bases: TGTGCCAGCAGCCGGAACACAGAACCCTCCTACGAGCAGTACTTC.

This clonotype was detected ten times or more. V is TRBV12-3 or TRBV12-4 and J is TRBJ1-1; D uncertain. CDR3 length equals 13 residues. The V and J ends lost 2 bases and 7 bases respectively, with 11 bases between them. The CDR3 coding sequence is TGTGCCAGCAGTTTATCTCAAGCCCGTGAAGCTTTCTTT. Amino acid sequence: CASSLSQAREAFF.

This clonotype has ten or more counts. The chain is built from TRBV2 and TRBJ2-3; D may be TRBD2 (5 bases). V was pared by 4 bases and J by 0 bases, with 11 bases between. The CDR3 is 15 residues long. From germline, CDR1 is SNHLY and CDR2 FYNNEI. CDR3 nucleotides: TGTGCCAGCAGTGCGGAGAGGGCTAGCACAGATACGCAGTATTTT. Its protein product is CASSAERASTDTQYF.

This clonotype was counted at least ten times. The chain has TRBV3-1 and TRBJ1-4; D uncertain. CDR1 and CDR2 from the germline V gene are LGHDT and YNNKEL (reference sequence). The CDR3 runs to 13 residues. Trimming removed 4 bases from V and 8 bases from J, with 11 bases in between. In nucleotides, the CDR3 is TGTGCCAGCAGCCTGGGCAGCAGCGAAAAACTGTTTTTT. Protein sequence: CASSLGSSEKLFF.

This clonotype has at least ten counts. The chain has TRBV29-1 and TRBJ1-1; a possible D gene is TRBD1 (6 bases). V was cut by 5 bases and J by 3 bases, with 16 bases left in between. The CDR3 contains 14 residues. In germline, CDR1 is SQVTM, CDR2 ANQGSEA. CDR3 protein: CSVLEGTIYTEAFF. The CDR3 DNA is TGCAGCGTTTTGGAGGGGACAATATACACTGAAGCTTTCTTT.

This clonotype was found a few times. With a much larger clone just one base away, this may be a read error. The J gene is TRBJ1-6, the V gene TRBV12-3 or TRBV12-4; D gene uncertain. This CDR3 comprises 19 residues. Here the CDR3 reads CTSSLRDFFPSSYNSPLHF. CDR3 sequence (DNA): TGTACCAGCAGTTTAAGGGATTTCTTCCCGAGCTCCTATAATTCACCCCTCCACTTT.

This clonotype was detected many times. The chain combines TRBV28 with TRBJ2-5; the D is unclear. Trimming cost V 3 bases and J 1 base, with 21 bases left between them. The V gene's germline CDR1 is MDHEN and CDR2 SYDVKM. The CDR3 has 18 residues. This CDR3 is CASSLGRRLYPSQETQYF. The CDR3 coding sequence is TGTGCCAGCAGTTTGGGCAGACGACTTTACCCAAGCCAAGAGACCCAGTACTTC.

This clonotype was seen only a few times. The chain is built from TRBV19 and TRBJ2-7; TRBD2 aligns across 12 bases. The V segment lost 4 bases and the J segment 6 bases; nucleotides outside the gene matches: 7. Germline V gives CDR1 LNHDA, CDR2 SQIVND (reference sequence). The CDR3 length is 15 residues. The CDR3 DNA reads TGTGCCAGTAGTAGACTAGCGGGAGTATCCGGCGAGCAGTACTTC. Amino acids: CASSRLAGVSGEQYF.

J is TRBJ2-1 and V is TRBV7-9, with 7 nucleotides matching TRBD2. V lost 1 base to trimming and J lost 4 bases; unmatched junction nucleotides: 4. Germline assignment: CDR1 SEHNR and CDR2 FQNEAQ (reference sequence). This CDR3 is built from 15 residues. CDR3 bases: TGTGCCAGCAGCTTAGTCGGGGGGACTTACAATGAGCAGTTCTTC. Its protein product is CASSLVGGTYNEQFF.

In its sample, this clonotype was seen many times. The chain combines TRBV7-2 with TRBJ2-7, with 10 bases fitting TRBD2. Trimming removed 6 bases from V and 0 bases from J; junction bases left unmatched: 8. The germline V gene has CDR1 SGHTA and CDR2 FQGNSA. This CDR3 region has 16 residues. The CDR3 DNA follows: TGTGCCAGCAGTGGAGCGGGAGGGCTCGGCTCCTACGAGCAGTACTTC. It is translated as CASSGAGGLGSYEQYF.

This clonotype occurred many times. V and J are TRBV12-3 or TRBV12-4 and TRBJ1-3; possible D gene TRBD1, 5 bases. The V end was cut by 7 bases, the J end by 4 bases, with 17 bases between. CDR3 length equals 15 residues. CDR3 region: CASTPERWGGNTIYF. The CDR3 nucleotides read TGTGCCAGCACCCCCGAACGTTGGGGCGGAAACACCATATATTTT.

This clonotype has ten or more counts. The CDR3 DNA reads as TGTGCCAGCAGCTTAGGGCTAGCGGGGGGCCAAATCACCGGGGAGCTGTTTTTT. It encodes CASSLGLAGGQITGELFF. The chain couples TRBV7-8 to TRBJ2-2; 11 positions match TRBD2. J was trimmed by 4 bases and V by 1 base; bases with no gene match: 8. The CDR3 spans 18 residues. CDR1 and CDR2 (germline): SGHVS, FQNEAQ.

This clonotype was picked up a small number of times. This chain joins TRBV18 and TRBJ2-7; 12 nucleotides agree with TRBD2. The J segment lost 7 bases and the V segment lost 3 bases, leaving 4 bases of the junction unmatched. CDR1 is KGHSH and CDR2 is LQKENI in the germline V gene. The CDR3 is 14 residues long. Here the CDR3 reads CASSPEGLAGEQYF. The CDR3 DNA follows: TGTGCCAGCTCACCGGAAGGACTAGCGGGGGAGCAGTACTTC.

This clonotype has just a few counts. A read error may explain this, as a much larger clone is one base away. The CDR3 region is CTSSPLGSSYEQYF. CDR3 DNA sequence: TGTACCAGCTCACCACTGGGTAGCTCCTACGAGCAGTACTTC. This chain joins TRBV18 and TRBJ2-7; D unclear. The CDR3 loop spans 14 amino acids. Germline CDR1 KGHSH, CDR2 LQKENI.

This clonotype was picked up many times. The chain combines TRBV28 with TRBJ1-5, with 8 bases aligning to TRBD1. The CDR3 spans 14 residues. J was trimmed by 6 bases and V by 6 bases; bases with no gene match: 7. CDR1 and CDR2 (germline): MDHEN, SYDVKM. The CDR3: CASSSGTGGQPQHF. CDR3 bases: TGTGCCAGCAGCTCCGGGACAGGCGGTCAGCCCCAGCATTTT.

This clonotype was observed at least ten times. The CDR3 spells CASSLRSFQETQYF. For the CDR3, the DNA is TGTGCCAGCAGCTTAAGGAGTTTCCAAGAGACCCAGTACTTC. V is TRBV7-6 and J is TRBJ2-5, with D unclear. CDR3 length equals 14 residues. CDR1 and CDR2 from the germline V gene are SGHVS and FNYEAQ. V lost 2 bases to trimming and J lost 1 base, with 8 bases between them. Drawing the rest from reference TRBV7-6 and TRBJ2-5, the complete variable domain is GAGVSQSPRYKVTKRGQDVALRCDPISGHVSLYWYRQALGQGPEFLTYFNYEAQQDKSGLPNDRFSAERPEGSISTLTIQRTEQRDSAMYRCASSLRSFQETQYFGPGTRLLVL.

This clonotype occurred many times. This chain joins TRBV7-8 and TRBJ2-1; D uncertain. The V gene lost 4 bases and the J gene lost 6 bases, with 13 bases spanning the gap. The CDR3 loop spans 14 amino acids. Germline V gene sequence: CDR1 SGHVS, CDR2 FQNEAQ. The CDR3 spells CASSSADPPNEQFF. CDR3 coding DNA: TGTGCCAGCAGCTCCGCCGACCCACCCAATGAGCAGTTCTTC. Variable domain in full (rest from reference TRBV7-8 and TRBJ2-1): GAGVSQSPRYKVAKRGQDVALRCDPISGHVSLFWYQQALGQGPEFLTYFQNEAQLDKSGLPSDRFFAERPEGSVSTLKIQRTQQEDSAVYLCASSSADPPNEQFFGPGTRLTVL.

This clonotype was seen at least ten times. The chain employs TRBV6-5 and TRBJ1-1, with 7 bases that match TRBD1. The V gene end was trimmed by 2 bases and the J gene end by 6 bases; junction bases not matched to a gene: 9. The CDR3 has 15 amino acids. Germline V gene lookup returns CDR1 MNHEY and CDR2 SVGAGI. The CDR3 here is CASSYEGAGHAEAFF. The CDR3 region has the DNA TGTGCCAGCAGTTACGAGGGGGCGGGGCACGCTGAAGCTTTCTTT.

V is TRBV11-2 and J is TRBJ2-7; D uncertain. Per germline, CDR1 SGHAT and CDR2 FQNNGV. The CDR3 spans 17 residues. V dropped 1 base and J dropped 0 bases, with 16 bases sitting between them. CDR3 residues: CASSLGMRQLSSYEQYF. Written as DNA, the CDR3 is TGTGCCAGCAGCTTAGGCATGCGGCAACTAAGCTCCTACGAGCAGTACTTC.

This clonotype was observed at least ten times. This chain uses TRBV5-1 with TRBJ1-3, with a weak D call TRBD1 (5 bases). Trimming shortened V by 3 bases and J by 2 bases, and 12 bases separated the two germline ends. The length of the CDR3 is 15 residues. The germline V gene has CDR1 SGHRS and CDR2 YFSETQ. DNA for the CDR3: TGCGCCAGCAGCTCCGGCGGCAGGGCTGGAAACACCATATATTTT. This codes for CASSSGGRAGNTIYF.

This clonotype occurred many times. This chain's CDR3 is CASSLRGLDTEAFF. The CDR3 coding sequence is TGTGCCAGCAGTTTACGGGGTTTGGACACTGAAGCTTTCTTT. The rearrangement uses TRBV12-3 or TRBV12-4 and TRBJ1-1; D not certain. CDR3 length equals 14 residues. With 2 bases removed from V and 3 bases from J, the gap between germline ends came to 10 bases.

The chain combines TRBV7-2 with TRBJ1-2, with D possibly being TRBD1 (6 bases). V shed 8 bases and J shed 8 bases, with 15 bases lying between them. This CDR3 spans 12 amino acids. Germline V gene sequence: CDR1 SGHTA, CDR2 FQGNSA. The CDR3, as DNA: TGTGCCAGCGGTCCAGAGGGGGAGGGCTACACCTTC. Encoded protein: CASGPEGEGYTF.

This clonotype was seen at least ten times. The V call is TRBV20-1, the J call TRBJ2-3; the D is unclear. V lost 1 base to trimming and J lost 2 bases, with 7 bases between them. CDR1 DFQATT and CDR2 SNEGSKA come from the germline V gene (reference sequence). CDR3 length: 13 amino acids. The CDR3 DNA reads TGCAGTGCTAGAGGGGGTACCACAGATACGCAGTATTTT. Residues: CSARGGTTDTQYF.

This clonotype has just one count. CDR3 sequence: CARGRRRRQLYEQYF. DNA for the CDR3: TGTGCCAGGGGCCGGAGAAGGAGACAACTATACGAGCAGTACTTC. V and J are TRBV5-2 and TRBJ2-7; the D segment call TRBD2 is taken from the table without a DNA check. TRBV5-2 is recorded as a pseudogene. CDR3 length: 15 residues.